The 30 T cell receptor beta chains presented below share a single source sample, sequenced in a study of blood T cell repertoires in COVID-19. TCRdb's table, derived via immunoSEQ multiplex PCR, lists solely in-frame clones and lacks some. This table holds 130,000 to 150,000 clones, around four fifths found once. The sequenced sample was peripheral blood. These receptors all come from a woman between 40 and 55 years old with active or convalescent COVID-19.

The chain is built from TRBV24-1 and TRBJ1-2; no firm D call. The germline CDR1 and CDR2 sequences are KGHDR and SFDVKD. CDR3 size: 13 residues. Deletions cut 6 bases from V and 4 bases from J, with 11 bases between. The CDR3 coding sequence is TGTGCCACCAGTTCGGGTTCCTTCTATGGCTACACCTTC. This codes for CATSSGSFYGYTF.

V and J are TRBV7-6 and TRBJ2-3; D uncertain. Per the germline V gene, CDR1 is SGHVS and CDR2 is FNYEAQ. V was pared by 4 bases and J by 2 bases, with 13 bases between. The CDR3 length is 15 residues. CDR3 DNA: TGTGCCAGCAGCTCCGCTGGGCCCCCCACAGATACGCAGTATTTT. Translating it yields CASSSAGPPTDTQYF.

The V call is TRBV10-2, the J call TRBJ1-2, with D perhaps TRBD1 (5 bases). This CDR3 has 18 residues. Trimming took off 0 bases at V and 1 base at J, with 18 bases between the two ends. Per the germline V gene, CDR1 is WSHSY and CDR2 is SAAADI. CDR3 coding DNA: TGCGCCAGCAGTGAGTCCATTGCCCGGGGACTCCTTAACTATGGCTACACCTTC. Translated, it gives CASSESIARGLLNYGYTF.

The chain is built from TRBV10-3 and TRBJ2-1; 7 bases match TRBD2. The germline V gene encodes CDR1 ENHRY and CDR2 SYGVKD. Trimming removed 6 bases from V and 2 bases from J; junction bases left unmatched: 7. There are 15 residues in the CDR3. This CDR3 reads CAIRGGFETYNEQFF. As DNA, the CDR3 is TGTGCCATCAGGGGGGGGTTTGAAACCTACAATGAGCAGTTCTTC.

The chain has TRBV20-1 and TRBJ2-1; 9 nucleotides match TRBD2. Germline trimming cut 3 bases from V and 12 bases from J; bases unmatched to any gene: 3. The CDR3 spans 11 residues. CDR1 and CDR2 (germline): DFQATT, SNEGSKA (reference sequence). The CDR3 DNA follows: TGCAGTGCTAGGATACTAGCGGGGCAGTTCTTC. The encoded protein is CSARILAGQFF.

The chain links TRBV18 to TRBJ2-5; 10 positions match TRBD2. Trimming at V came to 2 bases and at J to 4 bases, leaving 10 bases not matched to a gene. Germline V gives CDR1 KGHSH, CDR2 LQKENI. The CDR3 spans 17 residues. The CDR3 DNA sequence: TGTGCCAGCTCACCAATGGCTAGCGGGAGAGGACGAGAGACCCAGTACTTC. Amino acid sequence: CASSPMASGRGRETQYF.

This sequence joins TRBV4-1 and TRBJ1-4; TRBD1 is a possible D gene (5 bases). Trimming removed 7 bases from V and 8 bases from J, with 17 bases in between. The CDR3 loop spans 14 amino acids. Germline V lookup: CDR1 MGHRA, CDR2 YSYEKL. The DNA of the CDR3 is TGCGCCAGCAAAAAGGGAGGGGCGCGAGAAAAACTGTTTTTT. This gives the protein CASKKGGAREKLFF.

This clone was seen once. The chain links TRBV28 to TRBJ1-6, with D uncertain. V lost 3 bases, J lost 0 bases, and 18 bases lay in between. Germline CDR1 is MDHEN and CDR2 is SYDVKM. CDR3 length: 19 residues. The CDR3 region is CASSFVFSTRSSYNSPLHF. CDR3 bases: TGTGCCAGCAGTTTCGTTTTTAGCACAAGAAGCTCCTATAATTCACCCCTCCACTTT.

The gene calls are TRBV24-1 and TRBJ1-1; D is possibly TRBD1 (5 bases). This CDR3 has 16 amino acids. Germline CDR1 is KGHDR and CDR2 is SFDVKD. V lost 7 bases and J lost 4, with 21 bases in between. DNA for the CDR3: TGTGCCACCAGCGCTGCCCCACAGGTCTTGGGCACTGAAGCTTTCTTT. Its protein product is CATSAAPQVLGTEAFF.

The chain is built from TRBV18 and TRBJ2-6, with 7 bases aligning to TRBD1. The V and J ends lost 3 bases and 2 bases, in that order; junction bases with no gene match: 4. This CDR3 spans 16 amino acids. Germline lookup yields CDR1 KGHSH and CDR2 LQKENI. CDR3 bases: TGTGCCAGCTCACCCATAACAGGGGCTGGGGCCAACGTCCTGACTTTC. It translates to CASSPITGAGANVLTF.

The chain recombines TRBV14 with TRBJ1-1, with D unresolved. Trimming removed 4 bases at V and 0 bases at J, with 9 bases between. Germline values: CDR1 SGHDN, CDR2 FVKESK. The CDR3 has 14 amino acids. This CDR3 is CASSLLGVNTEAFF. In DNA, the CDR3 is TGTGCCAGCAGCCTGCTGGGCGTGAACACTGAAGCTTTCTTT.

The chain joins TRBV10-3 to TRBJ1-1; D remains unclear. The germline CDR1 and CDR2 sequences are ENHRY and SYGVKD. The CDR3 consists of 13 residues. The V gene lost 6 bases and the J gene lost 1 base, with 9 bases spanning the gap. In DNA, the CDR3 is TGTGCCATCAGGAGCACTGAGAACACTGAAGCTTTCTTT. It is translated as CAIRSTENTEAFF.

This clone is a singleton in its sample. V usage is TRBV7-2 and J usage is TRBJ2-4; 9 positions agree with TRBD2. The CDR3 covers 16 residues. Per germline, CDR1 SGHTA and CDR2 FQGNSA. V lost 1 base and J lost 9; bases outside the gene matches: 10. The CDR3 bases are TGTGCCAGCAGCTTAGTCGGCGGGGGGGTTGGTGGCATTCAGTACTTC. It yields the protein CASSLVGGGVGGIQYF. The whole variable domain, filled in from reference TRBV7-2 and TRBJ2-4, reads GAGVSQSPSNKVTEKGKDVELRCDPISGHTALYWYRQSLGQGLEFLIYFQGNSAPDKSGLPSDRFSAERTGGSVSTLTIQRTQQEDSAVYLCASSLVGGGVGGIQYFGAGTRLSVL.

This clone appeared once. V gene TRBV28 combines with J gene TRBJ1-5; TRBD1 might be the D (5 bases). Trimming removed 6 bases at V and 5 bases at J, with 17 bases between. The CDR3 spans 15 residues. The germline V gene has CDR1 MDHEN and CDR2 SYDVKM. Here the CDR3 reads CASSPPRQGDQPQHF. The CDR3 coding sequence is TGTGCCAGCAGCCCCCCGAGGCAGGGCGATCAGCCCCAGCATTTT.

CDR3 residues: CASSNRGILSEAFF. CDR3 in DNA: TGTGCCAGCAGTAACAGGGGGATCCTTAGTGAAGCTTTCTTT. V and J are TRBV6-4 and TRBJ1-1, with 8 bases fitting TRBD1. The CDR3 length is 14 residues. The J segment lost 7 bases and the V segment lost 5 bases, leaving 9 bases of the junction unmatched. The germline CDR1 and CDR2 sequences are MRHNA and SNTAGT.

The CDR3 spells CATSRGPFLFRETPYNEQFF. CDR3 coding DNA: TGTGCCACCAGCAGAGGCCCTTTTCTTTTTAGGGAGACGCCCTACAATGAGCAGTTCTTC. This rearrangement joins TRBV15 to TRBJ2-1; the D gene is possibly TRBD2 (5 bases). This CDR3 has 20 residues. CDR1 is LNHNV, CDR2 YYDKDF, per germline (reference sequence). Trimming pared 1 base from V and 2 bases from J, leaving 24 bases between.

V is TRBV28 and J is TRBJ2-1, with 7 bases aligning to TRBD1. Germline CDR1 is MDHEN and CDR2 is SYDVKM. The CDR3 totals 15 residues. The ends lost 3 bases at V and 5 bases at J; junction bases unmatched: 7. The CDR3 sequence is CASSLRGRPNNEQFF. CDR3 DNA: TGTGCCAGCAGTTTGAGGGGGCGCCCGAACAATGAGCAGTTCTTC. The variable domain in full, with the rest retrieved from reference TRBV28 and TRBJ2-1, is DVKVTQSSRYLVKRTGEKVFLECVQDMDHENMFWYRQDPGLGLRLIYFSYDVKMKEKGDIPEGYSVSREKKERFSLILESASTNQTSMYLCASSLRGRPNNEQFFGPGTRLTVL.

The gene calls are TRBV6-5 and TRBJ2-5, with D perhaps TRBD1 (6 bases). The V gene's germline CDR1 is MNHEY and CDR2 SVGAGI. CDR3 length: 11 amino acids. Trimming cost V 5 bases and J 5 bases, with 6 bases left between them. CDR3 amino acids: CASSRGETQYF. As DNA, the CDR3 is TGTGCCAGCAGTAGGGGGGAGACCCAGTACTTC.

The gene calls are TRBV2 and TRBJ2-5; 8 positions agree with TRBD2. There are 17 residues in the CDR3. Per the germline V gene, CDR1 is SNHLY and CDR2 is FYNNEI. J was trimmed by 0 bases and V by 1 base; bases with no gene match: 7. Here the CDR3 reads CASSEGWGGGNQETQYF. In DNA, the CDR3 is TGTGCCAGCAGTGAAGGGTGGGGCGGGGGGAACCAAGAGACCCAGTACTTC.

V gene TRBV11-3 combines with J gene TRBJ1-1; no clear D. This CDR3 has 13 amino acids. Germline V CDR1 and CDR2: SGHNT, YENEEA. With 2 bases removed from V and 5 bases from J, the gap between germline ends came to 9 bases. The CDR3 is CASSLNRETEAFF. Written as DNA, the CDR3 is TGTGCCAGCAGCTTAAACCGGGAAACTGAAGCTTTCTTT.

V usage is TRBV3-1 (or the pseudogene TRBV3-2) and J usage is TRBJ2-3; no firm D call. Germline assignment: CDR1 LGHDT and CDR2 YNNKEL (reference sequence). The ends were cut back, 2 bases at V and 1 base at J, with 10 bases in the middle. The CDR3 consists of 15 residues. The CDR3 DNA follows: TGTGCCAGCAGCCAAATGGGCTTCGGCACAGATACGCAGTATTTT. It is translated as CASSQMGFGTDTQYF.

The CDR3 region is CASSELDRGDYGYTF. The CDR3 bases are TGCGCCAGCAGTGAACTAGACAGGGGCGACTATGGCTACACCTTC. The chain carries TRBV10-2 and TRBJ1-2; TRBD1 matches at 8 bases. CDR3 length: 15 residues. CDR1 and CDR2 (germline): WSHSY, SAAADI. The J segment lost 3 bases and the V segment lost 3 bases, leaving 6 bases of the junction unmatched.

The chain carries TRBV18 and TRBJ2-1; TRBD2 agrees at 8 bases. The J segment lost 2 bases and the V segment lost 3 bases, leaving 0 bases of the junction unmatched. The CDR3 length is 14 residues. Looked up from germline, CDR1 is KGHSH and CDR2 is LQKENI. For the CDR3, the DNA is TGTGCCAGCTCACCTAGCGGGGCCTACAATGAGCAGTTCTTC. Its translation is CASSPSGAYNEQFF.

This chain links TRBV7-8 with TRBJ1-3, with 8 bases that match TRBD1. CDR3 length equals 16 residues. Unmatched junction bases numbered 6, after V lost 5 bases and J lost 0 bases. CDR1 SGHVS and CDR2 FQNEAQ come from the germline V gene. The CDR3, as DNA: TGTGCCAGCAGCGCCCGGACAGGGAGCTCTGGAAACACCATATATTTT. The encoded protein is CASSARTGSSGNTIYF.

The chain uses TRBV27 and TRBJ2-2; 9 nucleotides line up with TRBD1. After removal of 1 base from V and 6 bases from J, the junction contained 6 bases not matched to a gene. Germline values: CDR1 MNHEY, CDR2 SMNVEV (reference sequence). The length of the CDR3 is 16 residues. CDR3 sequence reads: CASSLYRGRIAGELFF. The CDR3 coding sequence is TGTGCCAGCAGTTTATACAGGGGGCGCATAGCCGGGGAGCTGTTTTTT.

The V and J genes are TRBV6-5 and TRBJ1-1; no reliable D call. The CDR3 spans 14 residues. Germline values: CDR1 MNHEY, CDR2 SVGAGI. V was cut by 0 bases and J by 5 bases, with 10 bases left in between. CDR3: CASSYSAERTEAFF. The CDR3 bases are TGTGCCAGCAGTTACTCCGCTGAGAGGACTGAAGCTTTCTTT.

V gene TRBV9 combines with J gene TRBJ2-5; D is undetermined. CDR3 length equals 13 residues. The germline CDR1 and CDR2 sequences are SGDLS and YYNGEE. V lost 0 bases to trimming and J lost 3 bases, with 6 bases between them. Written as DNA, the CDR3 is TGTGCCAGCAGCGTAGACTATGAAGAGACCCAGTACTTC. Translating it yields CASSVDYEETQYF. The full variable domain, completed using reference TRBV9 and TRBJ2-5, is DSGVTQTPKHLITATGQRVTLRCSPRSGDLSVYWYQQSLDQGLQFLIQYYNGEERAKGNILERFSAQQFPDLHSELNLSSLELGDSALYFCASSVDYEETQYFGPGTRLLVL.

The chain links TRBV7-2 to TRBJ1-3; TRBD1 is a possible D gene (5 bases). With 2 bases removed from V and 4 bases from J, the gap between germline ends came to 12 bases. The CDR3 has 15 amino acids. Germline CDR1 SGHTA, CDR2 FQGNSA. CDR3 sequence reads: CASSLPGLNGNTIYF. The CDR3 DNA sequence: TGTGCCAGCAGCTTACCAGGGCTGAACGGAAACACCATATATTTT.

This chain links TRBV2 with TRBJ2-1; TRBD2 matches at 8 bases. Per the germline V gene, CDR1 is SNHLY and CDR2 is FYNNEI. With V trimmed by 8 bases and J by 6 bases, 15 bases remained unmatched. The CDR3 extends over 16 amino acids. CDR3 sequence (DNA): TGTGCCAGCCGACATTCGGTCAGCGGGAGCGTCAATGAGCAGTTCTTC. Protein product: CASRHSVSGSVNEQFF.

As regards this clone: Other DNA sequences from this sample encode an identical CDR3 as well. The chain links TRBV2 to TRBJ1-1, with 7 bases identical to TRBD1. The CDR3 spans 13 residues. With V trimmed by 8 bases and J by 5 bases, 8 bases remained unmatched. CDR1 SNHLY and CDR2 FYNNEI come from the germline V gene. CDR3 amino acids: CASSVQGGTEAFF. CDR3 nucleotide sequence: TGTGCCAGCTCGGTGCAGGGGGGTACTGAAGCTTTCTTT.